Given below is one T cell receptor beta chain in context. Its antigen is unidentified. The data were taken from a study of shared clonotypes between healthy human individuals. The CDR3 is made up of 17 amino acids. The germline V gene encodes CDR1 KGHSH and CDR2 LQKENI. J lost 3 bases, V lost 3 bases, and 5 bases had no gene match. The study separated CD4+ cells into CD45RA+ naive and CD45RA-negative memory subsets. Sequencing was performed with immunoSEQ multiplex PCR; in TCRdb, only in-frame clones are kept and a portion is missing. The table shows over 1.5 million clones, with approximately 98% occurring only once. Study-wide findings and caveats: Relative to memory subsets, naive subsets generally showed larger estimated richness. Expectations were that clonotype sharing among donors would be affected by sequencing depth.

Sequenced sample: naive CD4+ T cells sorted from blood. As for subset: CD45RA+ positively selected. The rearrangement links TRBV18 to TRBJ2-1; TRBD2 agrees at 13 bases. This receptor was taken from a man aged 30 to 45 in good health. CDR3 loop: CASSPGLAGRSYNEQFF. CDR3 in DNA: TGTGCCAGCTCACCGGGACTAGCGGGACGAAGCTACAATGAGCAGTTCTTC.